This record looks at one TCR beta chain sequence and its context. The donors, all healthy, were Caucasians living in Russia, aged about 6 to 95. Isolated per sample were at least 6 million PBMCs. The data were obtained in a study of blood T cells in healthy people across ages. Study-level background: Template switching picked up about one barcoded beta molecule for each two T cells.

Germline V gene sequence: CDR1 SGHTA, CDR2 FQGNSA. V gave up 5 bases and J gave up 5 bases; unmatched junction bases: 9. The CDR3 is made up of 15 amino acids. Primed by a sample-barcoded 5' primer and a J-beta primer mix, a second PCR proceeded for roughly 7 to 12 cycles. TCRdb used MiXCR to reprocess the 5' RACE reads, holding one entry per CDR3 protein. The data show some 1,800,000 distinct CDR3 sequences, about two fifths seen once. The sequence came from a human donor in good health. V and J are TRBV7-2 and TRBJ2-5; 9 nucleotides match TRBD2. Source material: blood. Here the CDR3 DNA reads TGTGCCAGCAGCCCGGGACTAGCTTTTAGTGAGACCCAGTACTTC. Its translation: CASSPGLAFSETQYF.